The 10 T cell receptor beta chains given below trace back to one sample, sequenced in a study of shared clonotypes between healthy human individuals. Libraries were prepared by immunoSEQ multiplex PCR; TCRdb keeps only in-frame clonotypes and omits some of them. The sample holds millions of clones, around 93% seen once. Positively selected for CCR7, the CD45RO-negative cells used as naive CD8 cells excluded terminally differentiated effector memory CD45RA+ cells. The sample comprised naive CD8+ T cells from PBMCs. The receptors derive from a man aged 18 to 30 in good health. Some clones in this sample may be carry-over from other donors' samples.

CDR3 loop: CASSLARSSYNEQFF. The CDR3 region has the DNA TGTGCCAGCAGCTTAGCTCGTTCCTCCTACAATGAGCAGTTCTTC. The V call is TRBV11-2, the J call TRBJ2-1; D is undetermined. Trimming left V 1 base short and J 0 bases short, with 7 bases between. The CDR3 has 15 residues. Germline CDR1 and CDR2: SGHAT and FQNNGV.

Comment on this clone: Additional DNA sequences in this sample encode the identical CDR3. V and J are TRBV9 and TRBJ2-3, with TRBD2 as a possible D gene (6 bases). The CDR3 runs to 15 residues. The V gene lost 3 bases and the J gene lost 0 bases, with 11 bases spanning the gap. Looked up from germline, CDR1 is SGDLS and CDR2 is YYNGEE. This chain's CDR3 is CASSAASASTDTQYF. CDR3 nucleotide sequence: TGTGCCAGCAGCGCAGCTAGCGCCAGCACAGATACGCAGTATTTT.

The chain has TRBV27 and TRBJ2-7; 7 nucleotides agree with TRBD1. The CDR3 extends over 14 amino acids. J lost 2 bases, V lost 4 bases, and 5 bases had no gene match. Germline CDR1 and CDR2: MNHEY and SMNVEV (reference sequence). The CDR3 protein is CASSWTGIAYEQYF. CDR3 coding DNA: TGTGCCAGCAGTTGGACAGGAATAGCCTACGAGCAGTACTTC.

This chain uses TRBV28 with TRBJ2-2; 10 bases are shared with TRBD1. This CDR3 has 16 amino acids. V was clipped by 3 bases and J by 3 bases; unmatched bases: 4. Germline CDR1 MDHEN, CDR2 SYDVKM. CDR3 DNA sequence: TGTGCCAGCAGTTTTAGTGGGACAGGGGACACCGGGGAGCTGTTTTTT. Amino acid sequence: CASSFSGTGDTGELFF.

This chain connects TRBV5-4 to TRBJ2-1; a possible D gene is TRBD2 (7 bases). Germline loops: CDR1 SGHNT, CDR2 YYREEE (reference sequence). V shed 3 bases and J shed 6 bases, with 22 bases lying between them. This CDR3 has 17 amino acids. CDR3 loop: CASSSIVAGAWSNEQFF. DNA of the CDR3: TGTGCCAGCAGCTCCATTGTGGCGGGGGCGTGGAGCAATGAGCAGTTCTTC.

V and J are TRBV4-1 and TRBJ1-2; tentatively, D is TRBD1 (5 bases). CDR1 is MGHRA, CDR2 YSYEKL, per germline. The CDR3 is 13 residues long. Trimming stripped 4 bases from V and 8 bases from J, with 14 bases between. In DNA, the CDR3 is TGCGCCAGCAGCCCCCCTGGGGGAGGCGGCTACACCTTC. This sequence encodes CASSPPGGGGYTF.

The CDR3 loop reads CASSLWPSGLSSGANVLTF. CDR3 nucleotide sequence: TGCGCCAGCAGCTTGTGGCCTAGCGGGTTGAGCTCTGGGGCCAACGTCCTGACTTTC. The chain is built from TRBV5-1 and TRBJ2-6; 8 bases map to TRBD2. CDR1 is SGHRS, CDR2 YFSETQ, per germline. The CDR3 sequence is 19 residues long. V shed 1 base, J shed 0 bases, and the junction held 9 bases outside the gene matches.

V usage is TRBV4-2 and J usage is TRBJ2-5, with TRBD2 matching over 7 bases. The CDR3 covers 16 residues. The V gene end was trimmed by 0 bases and the J gene end by 2 bases; junction bases not matched to a gene: 6. The V gene's germline CDR1 is LGHNA and CDR2 YNFKEQ. In DNA, the CDR3 is TGTGCCAGCAGCCAAGACTGGTCTAGCGGTCAAGAGACCCAGTACTTC. This sequence encodes CASSQDWSSGQETQYF.

The chain joins TRBV5-1 to TRBJ2-1; perhaps TRBD2 as D (7 bases). Germline CDR1 SGHRS, CDR2 YFSETQ. V was pared by 1 base and J by 7 bases, with 21 bases between. The CDR3 runs 17 residues. The CDR3 nucleotides read TGCGCCAGCAGCTTGTCGGGGGGCCGGGCGATATGGAATGAGCAGTTCTTC. Translating it yields CASSLSGGRAIWNEQFF.

Worth noting for this clone: Other DNA sequences of this sample code for an identical CDR3. The chain combines TRBV5-1 with TRBJ1-1; D not certain. The CDR3 sequence is 13 residues long. Germline CDR1 is SGHRS and CDR2 is YFSETQ. V dropped 2 bases and J dropped 2 bases, with 7 bases sitting between them. CDR3 DNA: TGCGCCAGCAGCTTTCCCGGTAACACTGAAGCTTTCTTT. Translating gives CASSFPGNTEAFF.